This T cell receptor (beta chain) was observed in a study of HIV-infected children after antiretroviral therapy interruption. RNA-based 3' RACE libraries used unique molecular identifiers. In TCRdb, the 3' RACE reads were re-called with MiXCR into one record per CDR3 protein. The data contain more than 85,000 distinct CDR3 sequences, less than 7% of them singletons. The CDR3 is made up of 15 amino acids. V trimming: 5 bases; J trimming: 3 bases; junction bases outside the gene matches: 8. This clonotype appeared many times. Treatment reported: PENTA 11 planned treatment interruption arm or continuous ART arm.

The sequence was collected from a pool of human donors with HIV. The sequenced sample was CD45RA+ CD4+ T cells from PBMCs, pooled from several time points, obtained from a donor given antiretroviral therapy, either interrupted or continuous. Subset defined: naive CD4+ CD45RA+ CD45RO- T cells. The rearrangement links TRBV12-3 or TRBV12-4 to TRBJ2-7; 9 positions match TRBD1. CDR3 in amino acids: CASSPSGTGNYEQYF. The CDR3, as DNA: TGTGCCAGCAGTCCCTCCGGGACAGGGAACTACGAGCAGTACTTC.